Each of the 18 T cell receptor beta chains below was sequenced from the same sample in a study of cytomegalovirus exposure and HLA in healthy donors. This table comes from immunoSEQ multiplex PCR, and its TCRdb copy is limited to in-frame clones, with some not included. The table records about 170,000 clones, approximately 86% of them present only once. The specimen was PBMCs. These receptors were taken from a man aged 18 to 29 in good health and CMV-seropositive.

J is TRBJ2-7 and V is TRBV7-9; a weak D match, TRBD1 (5 bases). The CDR3 spans 15 residues. V lost 1 base, J lost 0 bases, and 10 bases lay in between. Germline CDR1 reads SEHNR; CDR2 reads FQNEAQ (reference sequence). The CDR3 DNA is TGTGCCAGCAGCTTAGTAGGGGCAAGCTCCTACGAGCAGTACTTC. It codes for CASSLVGASSYEQYF.

For this clone: The identical CDR3 is also encoded by other nucleotide sequences in the sample. The genes are TRBV5-1 and TRBJ1-5, with 8 positions matching TRBD1. This CDR3 spans 14 amino acids. From germline, CDR1 is SGHRS and CDR2 YFSETQ. Trimming at V came to 3 bases and at J to 7 bases, leaving 6 bases not matched to a gene. Written as DNA, the CDR3 is TGCGCCAGCAGCTACGGACAGGGAGGGCAGCCCCAGCATTTT. Its translation is CASSYGQGGQPQHF.

This clone was picked up many times. V and J are TRBV9 and TRBJ2-7; 7 positions agree with TRBD2. Germline CDR1 reads SGDLS; CDR2 reads YYNGEE. V was pared by 0 bases and J by 6 bases, with 0 bases of the junction left unmatched. The CDR3 loop spans 12 amino acids. The CDR3 protein is CASSVGGGEQYF. The CDR3 DNA is TGTGCCAGCAGCGTAGGGGGGGGCGAGCAGTACTTC.

The chain employs TRBV9 and TRBJ1-1, with D uncertain. Germline V gene lookup returns CDR1 SGDLS and CDR2 YYNGEE. The CDR3 runs to 12 residues. Between the trimmed V and J ends, which lost 4 bases and 1 base, there was a span of 5 bases. The CDR3 here is CASSRGNTEAFF. CDR3 in DNA: TGTGCCAGCAGCCGAGGGAACACTGAAGCTTTCTTT.

The chain recombines TRBV6-5 with TRBJ2-7; 12 bases map to TRBD2. The CDR3 consists of 15 residues. J gave up 4 bases and V 5 bases, and 6 bases lay outside the gene matches. Germline V gene data show CDR1 as MNHEY and CDR2 as SVGAGI. CDR3 DNA: TGTGCCAGCAGTACCAGACTAGCGGGGGCATACGAGCAGTACTTC. As protein: CASSTRLAGAYEQYF.

The chain joins TRBV27 to TRBJ2-7; TRBD2 agrees at 14 bases. V dropped 2 bases and J dropped 3; count of bases not matched to a gene: 6. CDR3 length equals 17 residues. Germline V gene lookup returns CDR1 MNHEY and CDR2 SMNVEV (reference sequence). CDR3 in DNA: TGTGCCAGCAGTTTAGGGACTAGCGGGAGTATATTCTACGAGCAGTACTTC. Its translation: CASSLGTSGSIFYEQYF.

The chain combines TRBV5-1 with TRBJ2-7; 9 bases align to TRBD1. The germline CDR1 and CDR2 sequences are SGHRS and YFSETQ. V shed 4 bases, J shed 2 bases, and the junction held 4 bases outside the gene matches. The CDR3 has 14 amino acids. CDR3 in DNA: TGCGCCAGCAGCGTCCGGGACAGGGCCTACGAGCAGTACTTC. It translates to CASSVRDRAYEQYF.

The V gene is TRBV7-9, the J gene TRBJ2-7, with 8 bases aligning to TRBD1. Germline V gene data show CDR1 as SEHNR and CDR2 as FQNEAQ (reference sequence). The CDR3 extends over 15 amino acids. With V trimmed by 5 bases and J by 2 bases, 8 bases remained unmatched. The chain's CDR3 is CASSPKTGVPYEQYF. The CDR3 coding sequence is TGTGCCAGCAGCCCCAAGACAGGGGTACCCTACGAGCAGTACTTC.

The gene calls are TRBV6-1 and TRBJ1-5; possibly TRBD1 for D (5 bases). The CDR3 loop spans 16 amino acids. The V end lost 1 base, the J end lost 3 bases, and 13 bases lay between the germline ends. Germline V CDR1 and CDR2: MNHNS, SASEGT. This chain's CDR3 is CASSEGGDAVNQPQHF. In DNA, the CDR3 is TGTGCCAGCAGTGAAGGCGGGGACGCCGTCAATCAGCCCCAGCATTTT.

V is TRBV19 and J is TRBJ2-7, with 9 bases that match TRBD1. V shed 4 bases, J shed 9 bases, and the junction held 7 bases outside the gene matches. This CDR3 is built from 13 residues. Germline CDR1 reads LNHDA; CDR2 reads SQIVND (reference sequence). The CDR3 DNA is TGTGCCAGTAGTAGCGGGACAGGGTTTGTGCAGTACTTC. Protein sequence: CASSSGTGFVQYF.

The chain is built from TRBV19 and TRBJ2-3, with TRBD1 matching over 8 bases. This CDR3 is 12 amino acids long. Germline CDR1 is LNHDA and CDR2 is SQIVND (reference sequence). With V trimmed by 6 bases and J by 11 bases, 7 bases remained unmatched. The CDR3 spells CASSLSGTGQYF. The CDR3 nucleotides read TGTGCCAGTAGCTTGTCCGGGACAGGGCAGTATTTT.

This clone was found a few times. The gene calls are TRBV5-6 and TRBJ1-4, with D perhaps matching TRBD1 (6 bases). This CDR3 contains 13 residues. Trimming removed 6 bases at V and 4 bases at J, with 10 bases between. The germline V gene has CDR1 SGHDT and CDR2 YYEEEE. As DNA, the CDR3 is TGTGCCAGCAATAACAGGGTTAATGAAAAACTGTTTTTT. Translation: CASNNRVNEKLFF.

V gene TRBV7-2 combines with J gene TRBJ2-1, with TRBD2 identical over 11 bases. CDR3 length: 15 amino acids. The junction had 7 bases not matched to a gene; V was cut back by 5 bases and J by 7 bases. The germline V gene has CDR1 SGHTA and CDR2 FQGNSA. The CDR3 loop is CASSPTSGGWNEQFF. In DNA, the CDR3 is TGTGCCAGCAGCCCTACTAGCGGGGGCTGGAATGAGCAGTTCTTC.

Details on this clone: This may come from a read error, since a much larger clone is one base off. The chain links TRBV6-1 to TRBJ2-7, with 8 bases aligning to TRBD1. Germline CDR1 is MNHNS and CDR2 is SASEGT. The length of the CDR3 is 13 residues. The junction had 4 bases not matched to a gene; V was cut back by 7 bases and J by 2 bases. The chain's CDR3 is CASTRTGPYEQYF. In nucleotides, the CDR3 is TGTGCCAGCACCCGGACAGGGCCCTACGAGCAGTACTTC.

Remarks on this clone: The DNA is omitted, as the CDR3 cannot be located on it reliably, and the CDR3 follows TCRdb's listing. The rearrangement uses TRBV15 and TRBJ2-4; the D segment call TRBD1 is taken from the table without a DNA check. The CDR3 length equals 16 residues, ends included. The germline CDR1 and CDR2 sequences are LNHNV and YYDKDF (reference sequence). CDR3 in amino acids: CATSILGGQGAYIQYF.

The V call is TRBV28, the J call TRBJ2-1, with TRBD1 identical over 7 bases. Germline loops: CDR1 MDHEN, CDR2 SYDVKM. After removal of 2 bases from V and 7 bases from J, the junction contained 14 bases not matched to a gene. The CDR3 totals 17 residues. The CDR3: CASSLPEDGAGGNEQFF. The CDR3 DNA reads TGTGCCAGCAGTTTACCGGAGGATGGAGCAGGGGGAAATGAGCAGTTCTTC.

V is TRBV7-3 and J is TRBJ2-1; possibly TRBD1 for D (7 bases). The CDR3 sequence is 16 residues long. From germline, CDR1 is SGHTA and CDR2 FQGTGA. Trimming took 5 bases from V and 4 from J, leaving 18 bases between them. In DNA form, the CDR3 reads TGTGCCAGCAGCCTCAATGGAGGGGGCGCGTACAATGAGCAGTTCTTC. Encoded protein: CASSLNGGGAYNEQFF.

The chain couples TRBV5-1 to TRBJ2-7, with a weak D call TRBD2 (6 bases). This CDR3 comprises 14 residues. Germline CDR1 reads SGHRS; CDR2 reads YFSETQ. V lost 4 bases to trimming and J lost 3 bases, with 14 bases between them. This CDR3 reads CASSVRLGVYEQYF. CDR3 in DNA: TGCGCCAGCAGCGTCCGACTAGGCGTCTACGAGCAGTACTTC.